Here is one T cell receptor beta chain with its context. Antigen specificity is unknown. A second PCR, run for 7 to 11 cycles, used a sample-barcoded 5' primer plus a J-beta primer mix. TCRdb processed the 5' RACE reads anew with MiXCR; each CDR3 protein has one entry. The repertoire has around 2 million distinct CDR3 sequences, around 42% of them found once; the top ten carry 23%. The germline CDR1 and CDR2 sequences are DFQATT and SNEGSKA (reference sequence). Trimming removed 6 bases from V and 7 bases from J; junction bases left unmatched: 9. The CDR3 spans 14 residues. This record belongs to a study of blood T cells in healthy people across ages. For the study at large: The capture of about one barcoded beta molecule per two T cells was achieved by template switching. Study observations and caveats: One million T cells yielded diversity estimates that were considered underestimates. Long-lived donors carried more naive CD4+ cells and greater diversity than aged donors.

Source material: blood. The chain couples TRBV20-1 to TRBJ1-6, with TRBD1 matching 7 bases. The clonotype comes from a human donor in good health. CDR3 loop: CSASWDSLNSPLHF. In DNA form, the CDR3 reads TGCAGTGCCTCATGGGACAGTCTAAATTCACCCCTCCACTTT.